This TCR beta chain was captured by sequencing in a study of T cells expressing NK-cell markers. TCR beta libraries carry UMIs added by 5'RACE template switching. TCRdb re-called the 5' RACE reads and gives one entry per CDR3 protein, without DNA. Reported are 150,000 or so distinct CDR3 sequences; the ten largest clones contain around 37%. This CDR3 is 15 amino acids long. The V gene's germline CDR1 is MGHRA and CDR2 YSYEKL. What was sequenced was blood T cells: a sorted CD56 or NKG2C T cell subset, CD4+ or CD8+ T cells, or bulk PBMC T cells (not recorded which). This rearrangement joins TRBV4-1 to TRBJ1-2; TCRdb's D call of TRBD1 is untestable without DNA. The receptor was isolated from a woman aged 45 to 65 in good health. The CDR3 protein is CASSPGQAGNYGYTF.